This T cell receptor beta chain was obtained from a study of cytomegalovirus exposure and HLA in healthy donors. At the level of the study: The 550 to 700 first-cohort repertoires and the 120 or so validation repertoires shared the same platform, a later analysis reported.

With 5 bases clipped from V and 8 bases from J, the junction kept 10 bases outside the gene matches. Germline V gene sequence: CDR1 PRHDT, CDR2 FYEKMQ (reference sequence). This CDR3 spans 15 amino acids. Some clones are missing from TCRdb's copy, which holds only in-frame ones; the method was immunoSEQ multiplex PCR. The sample records about 130,000 clones, about nine tenths being singletons. This clonotype was sampled from a man aged 25-45 years in good health and CMV-seronegative. The chain carries TRBV13 and TRBJ1-4; the match to TRBD1 covers 8 bases. The sample consisted of PBMCs. CDR3 DNA sequence: TGTGCCAGCAGCGTTCTCGGGACAGGAAAAGAAAAACTGTTTTTT. Protein sequence: CASSVLGTGKEKLFF. Using reference TRBV13 and TRBJ1-4 for the parts outside the CDR3, the full variable domain is AAGVIQSPRHLIKEKRETATLKCYPIPRHDTVYWYQQGPGQDPQFLISFYEKMQSDKGSIPDRFSAQQFSDYHSELNMSSLELGDSALYFCASSVLGTGKEKLFFGSGTQLSVL.